This T cell receptor (beta chain) was identified during a study of patients and donors after allogeneic stem cell transplantation. This clonotype was counted between two and nine times. TCRdb independently ran MiXCR on the RT-PCR reads; one entry per CDR3 protein. The data contain some 880,000 distinct CDR3 sequences, around 17% of them seen just once; the ten biggest clones take up 6%. Germline loops: CDR1 SGHVS, CDR2 FQNEAQ. Trimming shortened V by 1 base and J by 0 bases, and 9 bases separated the two germline ends. This CDR3 spans 15 amino acids. The chain combines TRBV7-8 with TRBJ1-2; D may be TRBD1 (5 bases). The sequenced material came from blood, either unsorted or a sorted T cell fraction (not recorded which). The clonotype comes from a human donor who was either an allogeneic HSCT recipient or a stem cell or donor lymphocyte infusion donor (not recorded which). It is not recorded whose cells these are; they may come from a transplant donor. CDR3 DNA: TGTGCCAGCAGCTTAGTGGACAAGACTAACTATGGCTACACCTTC. This gives the protein CASSLVDKTNYGYTF. Looking up the rest from reference TRBV7-8 and TRBJ1-2 gives the full variable domain: GAGVSQSPRYKVAKRGQDVALRCDPISGHVSLFWYQQALGQGPEFLTYFQNEAQLDKSGLPSDRFFAERPEGSVSTLKIQRTQQEDSAVYLCASSLVDKTNYGYTFGSGTRLTVV.